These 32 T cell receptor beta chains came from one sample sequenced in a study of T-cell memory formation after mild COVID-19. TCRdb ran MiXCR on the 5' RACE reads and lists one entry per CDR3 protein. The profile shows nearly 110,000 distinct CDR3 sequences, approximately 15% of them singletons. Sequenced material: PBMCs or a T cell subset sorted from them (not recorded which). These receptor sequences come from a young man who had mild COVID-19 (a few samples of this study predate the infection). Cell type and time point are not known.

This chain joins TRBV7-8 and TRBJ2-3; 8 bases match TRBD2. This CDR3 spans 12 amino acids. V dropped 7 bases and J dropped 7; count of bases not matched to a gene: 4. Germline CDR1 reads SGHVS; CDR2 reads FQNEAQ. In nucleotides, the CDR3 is TGTGCCAGCACAGGCGGGGGGAATACGCAGTATTTT. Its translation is CASTGGGNTQYF.

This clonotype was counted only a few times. CDR3: CASNGIRTAKEAFF. The CDR3 region has the DNA TGTGCCAGTAACGGAATTCGGACAGCTAAAGAAGCTTTCTTT. J is TRBJ1-1 and V is TRBV19; D is possibly TRBD1 (6 bases). The CDR3 contains 14 residues. Germline assignment: CDR1 LNHDA and CDR2 SQIVND (reference sequence). Trimming removed 7 bases from V and 8 bases from J, with 20 bases in between.

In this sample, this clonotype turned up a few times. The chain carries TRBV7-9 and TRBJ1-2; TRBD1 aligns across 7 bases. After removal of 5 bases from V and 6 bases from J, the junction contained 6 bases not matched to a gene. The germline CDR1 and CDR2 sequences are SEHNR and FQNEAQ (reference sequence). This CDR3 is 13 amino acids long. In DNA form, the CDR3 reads TGTGCCAGCAGCGACCGACAGGGCCATGGCTACACCTTC. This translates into CASSDRQGHGYTF.

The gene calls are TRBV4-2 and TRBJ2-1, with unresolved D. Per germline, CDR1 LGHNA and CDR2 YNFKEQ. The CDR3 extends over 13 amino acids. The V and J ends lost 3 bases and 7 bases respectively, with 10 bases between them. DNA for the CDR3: TGTGCCAGCAGCCAGTCCATAATGAATGAGCAGTTCTTC. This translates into CASSQSIMNEQFF.

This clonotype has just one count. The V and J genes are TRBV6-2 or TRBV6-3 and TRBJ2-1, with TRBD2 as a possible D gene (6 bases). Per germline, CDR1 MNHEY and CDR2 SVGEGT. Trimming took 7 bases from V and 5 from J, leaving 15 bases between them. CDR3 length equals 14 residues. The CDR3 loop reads CASKSGTGDNEQFF. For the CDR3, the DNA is TGTGCCAGCAAATCCGGGACGGGAGACAATGAGCAGTTCTTC.

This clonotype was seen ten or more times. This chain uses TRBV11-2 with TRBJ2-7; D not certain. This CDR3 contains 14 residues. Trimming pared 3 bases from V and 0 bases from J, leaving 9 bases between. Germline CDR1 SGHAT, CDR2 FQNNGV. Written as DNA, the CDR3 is TGTGCCAGCAGCTTCCCGGTGAGCTCCTACGAGCAGTACTTC. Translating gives CASSFPVSSYEQYF. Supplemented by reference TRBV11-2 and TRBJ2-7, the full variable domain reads EAGVAQSPRYKIIEKRQSVAFWCNPISGHATLYWYQQILGQGPKLLIQFQNNGVVDDSQLPKDRFSAERLKGVDSTLKIQPAKLEDSAVYLCASSFPVSSYEQYFGPGTRLTVT.

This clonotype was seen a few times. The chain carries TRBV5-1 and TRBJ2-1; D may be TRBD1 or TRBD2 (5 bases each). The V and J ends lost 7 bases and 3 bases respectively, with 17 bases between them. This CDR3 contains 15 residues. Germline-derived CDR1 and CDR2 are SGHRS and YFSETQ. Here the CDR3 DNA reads TGCGCCAGCCGGGGCAGGGACGAGCGCTACAATGAGCAGTTCTTC. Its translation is CASRGRDERYNEQFF.

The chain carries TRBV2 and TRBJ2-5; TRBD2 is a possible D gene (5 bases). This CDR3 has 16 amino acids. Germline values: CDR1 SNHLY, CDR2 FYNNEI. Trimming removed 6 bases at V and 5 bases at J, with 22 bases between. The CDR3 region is CASSLFPGSLGETQYF. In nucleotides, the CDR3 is TGTGCCAGCAGCCTCTTTCCGGGGTCCCTCGGGGAGACCCAGTACTTC.

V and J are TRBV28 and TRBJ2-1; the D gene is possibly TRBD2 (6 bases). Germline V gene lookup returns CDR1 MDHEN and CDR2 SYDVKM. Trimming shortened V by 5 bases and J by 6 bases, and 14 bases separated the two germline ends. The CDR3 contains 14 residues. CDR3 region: CASSHSGGPNEQFF. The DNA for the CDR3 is TGTGCCAGCAGTCATAGCGGAGGACCCAATGAGCAGTTCTTC.

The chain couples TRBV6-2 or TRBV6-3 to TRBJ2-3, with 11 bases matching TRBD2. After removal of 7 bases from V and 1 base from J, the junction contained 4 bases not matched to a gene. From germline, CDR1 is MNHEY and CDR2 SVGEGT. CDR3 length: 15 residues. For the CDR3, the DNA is TGTGCCAGCAAGATGACTAGCGGGGGCACAGATACGCAGTATTTT. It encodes CASKMTSGGTDTQYF.

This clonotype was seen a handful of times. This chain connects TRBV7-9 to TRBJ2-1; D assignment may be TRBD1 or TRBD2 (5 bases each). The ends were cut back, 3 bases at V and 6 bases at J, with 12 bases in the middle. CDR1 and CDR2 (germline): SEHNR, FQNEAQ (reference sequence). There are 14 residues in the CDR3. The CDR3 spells CASSLARGVNEQFF. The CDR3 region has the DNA TGTGCCAGCAGCTTGGCAAGGGGAGTCAATGAGCAGTTCTTC.

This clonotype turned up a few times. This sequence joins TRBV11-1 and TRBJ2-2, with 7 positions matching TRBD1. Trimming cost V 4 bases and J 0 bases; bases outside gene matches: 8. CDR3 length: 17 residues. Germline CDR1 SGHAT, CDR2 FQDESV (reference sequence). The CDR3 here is CASSYPRDRTNTGELFF. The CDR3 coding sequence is TGTGCCAGCAGCTACCCCCGGGACAGAACGAACACCGGGGAGCTGTTTTTT.

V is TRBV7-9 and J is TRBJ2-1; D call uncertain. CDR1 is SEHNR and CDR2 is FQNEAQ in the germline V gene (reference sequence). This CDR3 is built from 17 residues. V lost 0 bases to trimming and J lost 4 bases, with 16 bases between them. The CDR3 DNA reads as TGTGCCAGCAGCTTAGCTAGACCAAGGTCCAGATACAATGAGCAGTTCTTC. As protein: CASSLARPRSRYNEQFF.

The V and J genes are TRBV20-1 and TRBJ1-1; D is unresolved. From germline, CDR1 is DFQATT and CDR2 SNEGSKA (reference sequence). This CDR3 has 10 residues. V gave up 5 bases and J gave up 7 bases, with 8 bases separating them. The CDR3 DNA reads TGCAGTGCTTGGATCTATGAAGCTTTCTTT. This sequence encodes CSAWIYEAFF.

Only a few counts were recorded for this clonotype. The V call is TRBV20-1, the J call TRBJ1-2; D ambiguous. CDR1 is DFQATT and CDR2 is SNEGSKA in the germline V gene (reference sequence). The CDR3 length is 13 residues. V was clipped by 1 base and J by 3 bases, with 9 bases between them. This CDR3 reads CSARVSGYYGYTF. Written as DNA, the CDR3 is TGCAGTGCTAGAGTATCGGGCTACTATGGCTACACCTTC.

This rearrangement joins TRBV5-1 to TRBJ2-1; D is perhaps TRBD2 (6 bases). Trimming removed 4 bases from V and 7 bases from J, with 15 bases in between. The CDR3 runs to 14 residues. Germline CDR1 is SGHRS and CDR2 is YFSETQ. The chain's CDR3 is CASSPPGGGNEQFF. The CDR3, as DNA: TGCGCCAGCAGCCCGCCCGGGGGAGGAAATGAGCAGTTCTTC.

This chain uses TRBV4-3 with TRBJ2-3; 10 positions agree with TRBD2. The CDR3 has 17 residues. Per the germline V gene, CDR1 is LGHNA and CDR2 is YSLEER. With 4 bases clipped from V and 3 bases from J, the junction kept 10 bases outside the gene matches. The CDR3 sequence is CASSPTILAGVTDTQYF. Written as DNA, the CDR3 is TGCGCCAGCAGCCCAACAATTCTAGCGGGGGTTACAGATACGCAGTATTTT.

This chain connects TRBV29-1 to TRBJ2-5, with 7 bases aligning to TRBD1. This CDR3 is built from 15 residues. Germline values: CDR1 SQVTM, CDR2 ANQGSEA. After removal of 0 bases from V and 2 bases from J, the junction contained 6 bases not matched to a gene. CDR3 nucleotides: TGCAGCGTTGAAGATCCCGGGACAGAACAAGAGACCCAGTACTTC. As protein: CSVEDPGTEQETQYF.

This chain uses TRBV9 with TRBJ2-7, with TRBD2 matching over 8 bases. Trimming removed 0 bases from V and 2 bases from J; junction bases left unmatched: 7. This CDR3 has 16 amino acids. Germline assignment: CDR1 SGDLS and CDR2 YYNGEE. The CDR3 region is CASSVESRGETYEQYV. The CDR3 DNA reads TGTGCCAGCAGCGTAGAGTCGCGGGGGGAAACCTACGAGCAGTACGTC.

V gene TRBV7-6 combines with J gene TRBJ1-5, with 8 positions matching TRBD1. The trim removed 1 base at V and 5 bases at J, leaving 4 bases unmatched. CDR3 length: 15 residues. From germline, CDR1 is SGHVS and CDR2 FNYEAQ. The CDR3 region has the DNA TGTGCCAGCAGCTTAGGACAGGGGATCGATCAGCCCCAGCATTTT. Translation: CASSLGQGIDQPQHF.

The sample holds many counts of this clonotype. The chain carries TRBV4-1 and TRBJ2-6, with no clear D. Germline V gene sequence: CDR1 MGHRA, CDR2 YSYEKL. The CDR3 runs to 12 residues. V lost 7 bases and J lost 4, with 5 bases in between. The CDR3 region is CASKGGANVLTF. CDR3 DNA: TGCGCCAGCAAAGGCGGGGCCAACGTCCTGACTTTC.

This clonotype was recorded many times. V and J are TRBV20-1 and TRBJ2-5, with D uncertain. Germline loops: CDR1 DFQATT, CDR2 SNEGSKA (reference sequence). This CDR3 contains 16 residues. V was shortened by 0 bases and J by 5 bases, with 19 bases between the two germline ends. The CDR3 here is CSARDSASRDWETQYF. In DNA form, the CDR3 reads TGCAGTGCTAGAGATTCTGCTTCGCGCGATTGGGAGACCCAGTACTTC.

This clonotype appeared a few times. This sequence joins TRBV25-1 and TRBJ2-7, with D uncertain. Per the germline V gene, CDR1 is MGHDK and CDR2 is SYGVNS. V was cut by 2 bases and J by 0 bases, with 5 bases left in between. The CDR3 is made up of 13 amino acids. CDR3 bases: TGTGCCAGCAGTGAAGGTCCCTCCTACGAGCAGTACTTC. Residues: CASSEGPSYEQYF.

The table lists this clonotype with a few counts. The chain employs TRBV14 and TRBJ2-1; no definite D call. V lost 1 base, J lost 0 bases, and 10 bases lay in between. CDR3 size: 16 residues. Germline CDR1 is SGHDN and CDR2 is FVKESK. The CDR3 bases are TGTGCCAGCAGCCAAGGTTTCACCTCCTCCTACAATGAGCAGTTCTTC. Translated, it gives CASSQGFTSSYNEQFF. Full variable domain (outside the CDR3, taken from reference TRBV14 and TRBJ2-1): EAGVTQFPSHSVIEKGQTVTLRCDPISGHDNLYWYRRVMGKEIKFLLHFVKESKQDESGMPNNRFLAERTGGTYSTLKVQPAELEDSGVYFCASSQGFTSSYNEQFFGPGTRLTVL.

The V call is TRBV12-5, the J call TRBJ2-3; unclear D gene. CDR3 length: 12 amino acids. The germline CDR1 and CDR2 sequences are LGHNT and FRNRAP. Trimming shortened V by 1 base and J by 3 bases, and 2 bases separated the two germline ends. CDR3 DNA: TGTGCTAGTGGTTTGGATACAGATACGCAGTATTTT. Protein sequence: CASGLDTDTQYF.

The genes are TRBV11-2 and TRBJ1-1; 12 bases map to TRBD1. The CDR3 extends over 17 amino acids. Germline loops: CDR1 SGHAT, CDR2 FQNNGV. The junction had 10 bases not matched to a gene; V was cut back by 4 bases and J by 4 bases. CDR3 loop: CASSSTPGQGAITEAFF. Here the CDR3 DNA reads TGTGCCAGCAGCTCAACACCGGGACAGGGGGCCATCACTGAAGCTTTCTTT. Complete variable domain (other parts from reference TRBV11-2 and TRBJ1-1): EAGVAQSPRYKIIEKRQSVAFWCNPISGHATLYWYQQILGQGPKLLIQFQNNGVVDDSQLPKDRFSAERLKGVDSTLKIQPAKLEDSAVYLCASSSTPGQGAITEAFFGQGTRLTVV.

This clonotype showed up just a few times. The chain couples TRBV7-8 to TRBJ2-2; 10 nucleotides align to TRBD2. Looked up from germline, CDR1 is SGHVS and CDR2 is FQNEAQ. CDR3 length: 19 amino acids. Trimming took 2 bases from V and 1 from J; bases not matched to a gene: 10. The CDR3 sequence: CASSLSVLIAGGNTGELFF. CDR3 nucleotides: TGTGCCAGCAGCTTAAGCGTATTGATAGCGGGGGGGAACACCGGGGAGCTGTTTTTT.

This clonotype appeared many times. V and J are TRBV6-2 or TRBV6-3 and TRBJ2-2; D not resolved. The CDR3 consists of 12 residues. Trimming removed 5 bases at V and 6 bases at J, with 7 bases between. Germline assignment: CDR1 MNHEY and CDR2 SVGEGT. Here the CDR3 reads CASSPGAGELFF. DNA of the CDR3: TGTGCCAGCAGTCCCGGTGCCGGGGAGCTGTTTTTT.

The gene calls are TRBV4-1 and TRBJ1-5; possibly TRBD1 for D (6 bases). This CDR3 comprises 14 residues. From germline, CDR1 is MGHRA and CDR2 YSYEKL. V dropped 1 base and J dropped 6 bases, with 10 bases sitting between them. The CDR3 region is CASSQAGGPQPQHF. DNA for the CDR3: TGCGCCAGCAGCCAAGCCGGGGGGCCTCAGCCCCAGCATTTT.

This CDR3 reads CSVVVDSTDTQYF. CDR3 coding DNA: TGCAGCGTTGTGGTGGATAGCACAGATACGCAGTATTTT. The chain is built from TRBV29-1 and TRBJ2-3, with D hard to call. V lost 4 bases and J lost 0, with 8 bases in between. The CDR3 length is 13 residues. Germline-derived CDR1 and CDR2 are SQVTM and ANQGSEA.

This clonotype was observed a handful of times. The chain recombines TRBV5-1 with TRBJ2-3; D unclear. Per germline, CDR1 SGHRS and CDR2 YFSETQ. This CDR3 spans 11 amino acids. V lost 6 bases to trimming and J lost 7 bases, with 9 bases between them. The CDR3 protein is CASMGEHTQYF. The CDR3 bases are TGCGCCAGCATGGGTGAGCATACGCAGTATTTT.

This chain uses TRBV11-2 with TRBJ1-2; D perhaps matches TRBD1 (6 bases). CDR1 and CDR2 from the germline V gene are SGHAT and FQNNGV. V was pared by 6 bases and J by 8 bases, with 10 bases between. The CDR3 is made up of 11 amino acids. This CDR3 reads CASRTGKGYTF. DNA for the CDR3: TGTGCCAGCAGAACAGGGAAAGGCTACACCTTC.